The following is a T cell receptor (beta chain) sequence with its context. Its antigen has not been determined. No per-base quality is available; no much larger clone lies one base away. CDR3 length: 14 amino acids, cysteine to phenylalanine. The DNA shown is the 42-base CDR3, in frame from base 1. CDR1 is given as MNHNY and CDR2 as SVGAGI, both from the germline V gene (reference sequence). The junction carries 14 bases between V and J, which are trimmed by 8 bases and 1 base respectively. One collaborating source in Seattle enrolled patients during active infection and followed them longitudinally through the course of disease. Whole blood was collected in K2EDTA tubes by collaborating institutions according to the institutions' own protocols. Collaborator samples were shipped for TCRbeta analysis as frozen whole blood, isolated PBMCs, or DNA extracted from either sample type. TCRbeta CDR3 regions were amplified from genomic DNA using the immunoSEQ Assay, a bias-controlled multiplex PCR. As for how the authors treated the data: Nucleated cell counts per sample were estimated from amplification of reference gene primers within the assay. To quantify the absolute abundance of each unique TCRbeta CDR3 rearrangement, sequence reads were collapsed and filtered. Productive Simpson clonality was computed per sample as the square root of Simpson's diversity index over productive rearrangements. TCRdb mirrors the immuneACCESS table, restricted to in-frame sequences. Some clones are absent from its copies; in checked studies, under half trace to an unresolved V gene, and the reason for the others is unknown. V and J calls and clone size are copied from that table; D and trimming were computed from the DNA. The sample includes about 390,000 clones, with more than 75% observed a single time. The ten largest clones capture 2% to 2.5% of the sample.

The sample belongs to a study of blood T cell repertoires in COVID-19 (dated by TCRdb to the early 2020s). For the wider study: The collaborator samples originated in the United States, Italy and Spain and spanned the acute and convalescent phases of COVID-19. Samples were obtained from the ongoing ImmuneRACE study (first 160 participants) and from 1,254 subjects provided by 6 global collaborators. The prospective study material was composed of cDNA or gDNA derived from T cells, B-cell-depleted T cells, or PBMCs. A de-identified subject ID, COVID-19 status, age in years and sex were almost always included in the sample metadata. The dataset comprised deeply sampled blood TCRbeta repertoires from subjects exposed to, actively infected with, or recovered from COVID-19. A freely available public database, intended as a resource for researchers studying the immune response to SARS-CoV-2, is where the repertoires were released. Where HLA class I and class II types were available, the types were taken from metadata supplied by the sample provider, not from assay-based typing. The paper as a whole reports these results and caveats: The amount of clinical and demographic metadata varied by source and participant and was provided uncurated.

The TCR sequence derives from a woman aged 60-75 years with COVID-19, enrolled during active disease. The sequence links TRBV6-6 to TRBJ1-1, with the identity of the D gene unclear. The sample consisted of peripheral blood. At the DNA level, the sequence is TGTGCCAGCTTGATTTCCGGGTCGAACACTGAAGCTTTCTTT. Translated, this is CASLISGSNTEAFF.